In its sample, the clone carrying this TCR beta chain was seen many times. Its antigen is still unknown. The data were obtained in a study of T cells in Graves' hyperthyroidism and ophthalmopathy. Broader study findings: Ophthalmopathy, which appeared later, was predicted by the model a median roughly 6.5 months before onset.

Authors of the study amplified TCR beta CDR3 regions from RNA transcripts. HTBI primers were used for first-round RT-PCR of the TCR CDR3. MiXCR was run by TCRdb on the multiplex PCR reads, yielding one entry per CDR3 protein. In the table there are under 400,000 distinct CDR3 sequences, 15% to 20% of which are singletons. Per germline, CDR1 SGHNT and CDR2 YENEEA. The CDR3 covers 13 residues. V dropped 5 bases and J dropped 4 bases, with 11 bases sitting between them. Sequencing input: blood. The V and J genes are TRBV11-3 and TRBJ1-1; the D is unclear. This TCR came from a man aged 30-40 years with Graves' hyperthyroidism. Here the CDR3 DNA reads TGTGCCAGCAGCCTCGGGATCCCCACTGAAGCTTTCTTT. Residues: CASSLGIPTEAFF. The full variable domain, with the rest looked up from reference TRBV11-3 and TRBJ1-1, is EAGVVQSPRYKIIEKKQPVAFWCNPISGHNTLYWYLQNLGQGPELLIRYENEEAVDDSQLPKDRFSAERLKGVDSTLKIQPAELGDSAVYLCASSLGIPTEAFFGQGTRLTVV.